This T cell receptor beta chain was captured in a study of T cell responses to AZD1222 COVID-19 vaccine. Study-wide findings and caveats: Across the whole spike, CD4 TCRs peaked at regions 160-218 and 743-854.

Sequencing used immunoSEQ multiplex PCR; TCRdb keeps in-frame clones, though not all of them. The data show tens of thousands of clones, with nearly 90% seen just once and 8.4% held by the top ten. This clone has just a few counts. Its antigen is as yet unknown. V lost 5 bases and J lost 9, with 20 bases in between. Germline assignment: CDR1 SGHTA and CDR2 FQGNSA. This CDR3 is 16 amino acids long. The TCR originated in an adult in good health. The sample in question was peripheral blood, obtained on day 0 of AZD1222 vaccination. The chain links TRBV7-2 to TRBJ1-6; D perhaps matches TRBD1 (5 bases). Written as DNA, the CDR3 is TGTGCCAGCAGCCCCAGAGAGCGGGCTGGGGGTTCACCCCTCCACTTT. This gives the protein CASSPRERAGGSPLHF.